This note documents a single T cell receptor (beta chain) sequence. As yet, its antigen is unknown. This sample is drawn from a study of CD8+ T cells in alopecia areata. Study-wide context: Treated patients were given 5 to 10 mg oral tofacitinib twice daily. Study-level results: Many expanded lesional clones stayed in scalp and blood while on tofacitinib.

The CDR3 runs to 14 residues. CDR1 and CDR2 from the germline V gene are SEHNR and FQNEAQ (reference sequence). V lost 3 bases to trimming and J lost 4 bases, with 12 bases between them. As to treatment: oral pan-JAK inhibitor, 5-10 mg twice daily. Lesional scalp punch biopsies and peripheral blood were collected from alopecia areata patients. The authors extracted RNA and reverse transcribed it into cDNA as the sequencing template. Assay used: immunoSEQ multiplex PCR; TCRdb lists only in-frame clones, some missing. The data contain around 110,000 clones, around 84% of them seen just once; the ten biggest clones take up over 20%.

The sample was CD8+ T cells sorted from blood, taken at week 24, from a patient treated with tofacitinib. This clonotype originated in a human donor with alopecia areata. The chain combines TRBV7-9 with TRBJ2-5; D might be TRBD1 or TRBD2, each matching 5 bases. DNA of the CDR3: TGTGCCAGCAGCTTTTTCGGGACGGGAGAGACCCAGTACTTC. It encodes CASSFFGTGETQYF.